This entry lists 29 T cell receptor beta chains sequenced from one sample in a study of T cell repertoires in cytomegalovirus infection (dated by TCRdb to between 2017 and 2020). Their recognized antigens are unknown. The treatment or condition label, read with the paper, signifies: in vitro stimulation with specific CMV peptide epitopes to enrich CMV-specific T cells. The reads were generated on an Illumina HiSeq 1500. TCRdb handled the public reads itself, with Q25 trimming in fastp and clone calling in MiXCR, and kept productive beta chains. Each entry is one CDR3 protein sequence, shown with its most common DNA and genes. This sample comprises around 100,000 distinct CDR3 sequences, around 40% of them detected only once. The top ten clones comprise around 70% of the sample. Sample: CD8+ T cells from cultured PBMCs, taken from culture after CMV antigen stimulation. The receptors were gathered from a human donor in good health (CMV status not recorded). Some clones in this sample may be carry-over from other donors' samples.

The chain combines TRBV5-3 with TRBJ2-3; D uncertain. TRBV5-3 is labeled an ORF, and its function is uncertain. This CDR3 has 15 amino acids. Trimming left V 8 bases short and J 6 bases short, with 22 bases between. The CDR3 bases are TGTGCCAGCAGCCTGATAGGGAACGAATACGATACGCAGTATTTT. As protein: CASSLIGNEYDTQYF.

About this clonotype itself: A junction boundary mismatches the germline segment, possibly from a read error. The chain combines TRBV12-3 or TRBV12-4 with TRBJ1-1, with D possibly matching TRBD1 (5 bases). The CDR3 contains 14 residues. The DNA for the CDR3 is TGTGCCAGCAGTTTAGTGACAGTGAAGACTGAAGCTTTCTTT. The encoded protein is CASSLVTVKTEAFF.

This chain links TRBV6-1 with TRBJ2-3, with 11 bases that match TRBD1. V shed 5 bases, J shed 5 bases, and the junction held 12 bases outside the gene matches. Germline CDR1 is MNHNS and CDR2 is SASEGT. The CDR3 has 17 amino acids. CDR3 in DNA: TGTGCCAGCAGTTCCTTCACGGGACAGGGGGTAGAAGATACGCAGTATTTT. It codes for CASSSFTGQGVEDTQYF.

The gene calls are TRBV19 and TRBJ2-6; perhaps TRBD1 as D (6 bases). Germline V gives CDR1 LNHDA, CDR2 SQIVND (reference sequence). The CDR3 has 16 amino acids. Trimming left V 3 bases short and J 4 bases short, with 13 bases between. This CDR3 reads CASSIAGAAGANVLTF. CDR3 nucleotide sequence: TGTGCCAGTAGTATTGCAGGGGCGGCCGGGGCCAACGTCCTGACTTTC.

This clonotype was seen a handful of times. This chain uses TRBV5-4 with TRBJ2-3; D is possibly TRBD1 or TRBD2 (5 bases each). The CDR3 is 15 amino acids. V dropped 4 bases and J dropped 2 bases, with 14 bases sitting between them. Germline values: CDR1 SGHNT, CDR2 YYREEE (reference sequence). DNA for the CDR3: TGTGCCAGCAGCCGCAGTTTGGGACCCACAGATACGCAGTATTTT. This translates into CASSRSLGPTDTQYF.

This clonotype was detected many times. V and J are TRBV12-3 or TRBV12-4 and TRBJ1-2, with 7 nucleotides matching TRBD1. The CDR3 extends over 13 amino acids. V trimming: 6 bases; J trimming: 1 base; junction bases outside the gene matches: 2. The CDR3 DNA reads as TGTGCCAGCAGCGGGACAGATAACTATGGCTACACCTTC. This gives the protein CASSGTDNYGYTF.

This chain joins TRBV27 and TRBJ2-1, with 8 positions matching TRBD1. The CDR3 contains 17 residues. CDR1 MNHEY and CDR2 SMNVEV come from the germline V gene (reference sequence). The junction had 14 bases not matched to a gene; V was cut back by 4 bases and J by 6 bases. This CDR3 is CASSSSLGDRGVNEQFF. The CDR3 region has the DNA TGTGCCAGCAGTTCAAGTTTGGGCGACAGGGGAGTCAATGAGCAGTTCTTC.

The chain employs TRBV28 and TRBJ1-5, with unresolved D. Germline-derived CDR1 and CDR2 are MDHEN and SYDVKM. Between the trimmed V and J ends, which lost 4 bases and 5 bases, there was a span of 3 bases. The CDR3 consists of 11 residues. The CDR3 loop reads CASSSYQPQHF. DNA of the CDR3: TGTGCCAGCAGTTCCTATCAGCCCCAGCATTTT.

This clonotype was detected once. The chain joins TRBV29-1 to TRBJ1-2; 8 nucleotides line up with TRBD1. The germline CDR1 and CDR2 sequences are SQVTM and ANQGSEA. There are 12 residues in the CDR3. Trimming at V came to 7 bases and at J to 3 bases, leaving 4 bases not matched to a gene. The CDR3 sequence is CSAMTGDYGYTF. DNA of the CDR3: TGCAGCGCCATGACAGGGGACTATGGCTACACCTTC.

This clonotype has only a few counts. The chain employs TRBV7-8 and TRBJ2-7, with D tentatively TRBD1 (6 bases). The CDR3 contains 16 residues. The germline V gene encodes CDR1 SGHVS and CDR2 FQNEAQ. The V and J ends lost 3 bases and 0 bases respectively, with 15 bases between them. In DNA form, the CDR3 reads TGTGCCAGCAGCTTGCAGGGACAAAAGAGCTCCTACGAGCAGTACTTC. This gives the protein CASSLQGQKSSYEQYF.

About this clonotype itself: This clone may be a read error of a much larger clone one base away. This chain connects TRBV6-5 to TRBJ1-1; unclear D gene. CDR1 and CDR2 (germline): MNHEY, SVGAGI. The length of the CDR3 is 13 residues. The CDR3 is CASSKGANAEAFF. DNA for the CDR3: TGTGCCAGCAGCAAGGGAGCGAACGCTGAAGCTTTCTTT.

The chain employs TRBV9 and TRBJ2-1; D might be TRBD2 (6 bases). Germline CDR1 is SGDLS and CDR2 is YYNGEE. This CDR3 has 15 residues. With 4 bases removed from V and 2 bases from J, the gap between germline ends came to 13 bases. The CDR3 region is CASSPSTSTYNEQFF. The CDR3, as DNA: TGTGCCAGCAGCCCTTCGACTAGTACCTACAATGAGCAGTTCTTC.

On this clonotype: Since a much larger clone is just one base distant, this may be a read error. The V call is TRBV5-4, the J call TRBJ2-7, with D perhaps matching TRBD2 (6 bases). V gave up 4 bases and J gave up 3 bases, with 8 bases separating them. The germline gives CDR1 SGHNT, CDR2 YYREEE (reference sequence). The CDR3 is 12 amino acids. For the CDR3, the DNA is TGTGCCAGCAGCCGCGGGATCTACGAGCAGTACTTC. Protein sequence: CASSRGIYEQYF. Variable domain in full (rest from reference TRBV5-4 and TRBJ2-7): ETGVTQSPTHLIKTRGQQVTLRCSSQSGHNTVSWYQQALGQGPQFIFQYYREEENGRGNFPPRFSGLQFPNYSSELNVNALELDDSALYLCASSRGIYEQYFGPGTRLTVT.

This clonotype was seen more than once but under ten times. The CDR3 loop is CASSNGVGGVSYNEQFF. CDR3 DNA sequence: TGTGCCAGCAGTAATGGTGTAGGGGGGGTATCCTACAATGAGCAGTTCTTC. This chain joins TRBV11-2 and TRBJ2-1; possible D gene TRBD2, 7 bases. Germline values: CDR1 SGHAT, CDR2 FQNNGV. Trimming cost V 6 bases and J 1 base, with 19 bases left between them. There are 17 residues in the CDR3.

This clonotype was observed many times. This chain connects TRBV5-6 to TRBJ2-2; TRBD1 might be the D (6 bases). V dropped 10 bases and J dropped 0 bases, with 19 bases sitting between them. The CDR3 sequence is 16 residues long. The germline CDR1 and CDR2 sequences are SGHDT and YYEEEE. The CDR3 spells CASLNGQTPNTGELFF. The CDR3 DNA sequence: TGTGCCTCTCTCAACGGACAGACTCCGAACACCGGGGAGCTGTTTTTT.

The chain links TRBV19 to TRBJ1-1; TRBD1 might be the D (6 bases). Between the trimmed V and J ends, which lost 2 bases and 5 bases, there was a span of 12 bases. Germline V gives CDR1 LNHDA, CDR2 SQIVND (reference sequence). This CDR3 region has 14 residues. The CDR3 here is CASSITGKGTEAFF. The DNA of the CDR3 is TGTGCCAGTAGTATAACAGGGAAGGGAACTGAAGCTTTCTTT.

With regard to this clonotype: This likely comes from a read error, as the CDR3 has no conserved phenylalanine or tryptophan at its end. V is TRBV4-1 and J is TRBJ2-5, with 7 bases that match TRBD2. CDR1 and CDR2 (germline): MGHRA, YSYEKL. The CDR3 has 14 amino acids. The ends lost 7 bases at V and 1 base at J; junction bases unmatched: 6. The CDR3 DNA reads TGCGCCAGCAATTCCGGGGGGATCCAAGAGACCCAGTACCTC. Its translation is CASNSGGIQETQYL.

Remarks on this clonotype: This is likely a read error, given that the CDR3 carries no conserved phenylalanine or tryptophan at its end. The J gene is TRBJ1-6, the V gene TRBV27, with a possible D match to TRBD1 (5 bases). V shed 3 bases and J shed 7 bases, with 10 bases lying between them. Per germline, CDR1 MNHEY and CDR2 SMNVEV (reference sequence). The length of the CDR3 is 14 residues. The CDR3 nucleotides read TGTGCCAGCAGTTTCTGGGACGAGAATTCACCCCTCCACTAT. Amino acids: CASSFWDENSPLHY.

The chain joins TRBV7-6 to TRBJ2-5; 9 bases map to TRBD2. Germline V gives CDR1 SGHVS, CDR2 FNYEAQ. The CDR3 has 15 residues. V shed 5 bases and J 2 bases; nucleotides not matched to a gene: 6. The CDR3 coding sequence is TGTGCCAGCAGCCCGCGGGGGGGCAGACAAGAGACCCAGTACTTC. Amino acid sequence: CASSPRGGRQETQYF. The full variable domain, its missing parts supplied by reference TRBV7-6 and TRBJ2-5, is GAGVSQSPRYKVTKRGQDVALRCDPISGHVSLYWYRQALGQGPEFLTYFNYEAQQDKSGLPNDRFSAERPEGSISTLTIQRTEQRDSAMYRCASSPRGGRQETQYFGPGTRLLVL.

This clonotype was found many times. This chain links TRBV3-1 with TRBJ1-1; perhaps TRBD1 as D (5 bases). Germline assignment: CDR1 LGHDT and CDR2 YNNKEL (reference sequence). V lost 8 bases and J lost 0, with 13 bases in between. CDR3 length: 14 residues. CDR3 sequence: CASAEGHLNTEAFF. CDR3 DNA: TGTGCCAGCGCCGAGGGGCACCTGAACACTGAAGCTTTCTTT.

This clonotype was detected only a few times. The chain carries TRBV27 and TRBJ1-6, with D possibly matching TRBD1 (6 bases). The CDR3 has 15 residues. CDR1 and CDR2 (germline): MNHEY, SMNVEV (reference sequence). Between the trimmed V and J ends, which lost 5 bases and 8 bases, there was a span of 16 bases. The CDR3 here is CASSARQDLHSPLHF. DNA for the CDR3: TGTGCCAGCAGTGCCCGACAGGATCTTCATTCACCCCTCCACTTT.

The chain couples TRBV6-1 to TRBJ2-7; perhaps TRBD1 as D (6 bases). With 4 bases removed from V and 3 bases from J, the gap between germline ends came to 19 bases. This CDR3 contains 16 residues. Per germline, CDR1 MNHNS and CDR2 SASEGT. CDR3 loop: CASSGLYRETYYEQYF. Written as DNA, the CDR3 is TGTGCCAGCAGTGGGTTATACAGGGAGACCTACTACGAGCAGTACTTC.

The chain joins TRBV27 to TRBJ1-3; no firm D call. Trimming shortened V by 5 bases and J by 0 bases, and 11 bases separated the two germline ends. Germline CDR1 is MNHEY and CDR2 is SMNVEV (reference sequence). The CDR3 spans 15 residues. As DNA, the CDR3 is TGTGCCAGCAGTACGGCAGCCGGCTCTGGAAACACCATATATTTT. Translation: CASSTAAGSGNTIYF.

J is TRBJ2-2 and V is TRBV7-9; D not resolved. Germline values: CDR1 SEHNR, CDR2 FQNEAQ (reference sequence). The CDR3 is 12 residues long. Between the trimmed V and J ends, which lost 5 bases and 6 bases, there was a span of 7 bases. CDR3 DNA: TGTGCCAGCAGCGTGGGTTCCGGGGAGCTGTTTTTT. It yields the protein CASSVGSGELFF.

This clonotype was counted only a few times. This chain uses TRBV27 with TRBJ2-5, with D unclear. The V end lost 8 bases, the J end lost 4 bases, and 14 bases lay between the germline ends. Germline CDR1 and CDR2: MNHEY and SMNVEV (reference sequence). The CDR3 is 13 residues long. The DNA of the CDR3 is TGTGCCAGCGGTCTGACCTTCCGAGAGACCCAGTACTTC. It codes for CASGLTFRETQYF.

There are a few counts of this clonotype. The CDR3 sequence: CASSLGSRDRGNSPLHF. CDR3 DNA: TGTGCCAGCAGCTTAGGAAGCCGGGACAGGGGTAATTCACCCCTCCACTTT. This chain uses TRBV11-2 with TRBJ1-6; the match to TRBD1 covers 10 bases. The CDR3 consists of 17 residues. CDR1 and CDR2 from the germline V gene are SGHAT and FQNNGV. The J segment lost 6 bases and the V segment lost 1 base, leaving 6 bases of the junction unmatched.

The genes are TRBV4-2 and TRBJ2-5; D may match TRBD1 or TRBD2 (5 bases each). This CDR3 is 14 amino acids long. CDR1 and CDR2 from the germline V gene are LGHNA and YNFKEQ. V dropped 0 bases and J dropped 2 bases, with 7 bases sitting between them. DNA of the CDR3: TGTGCCAGCAGCCAAGAGTGGGGGCAAGAGACCCAGTACTTC. The encoded protein is CASSQEWGQETQYF.

V usage is TRBV6-5 and J usage is TRBJ2-7; 11 bases align to TRBD2. The CDR3 is 16 amino acids. The trim removed 5 bases at V and 2 bases at J, leaving 8 bases unmatched. From germline, CDR1 is MNHEY and CDR2 SVGAGI. The CDR3 here is CASSQIAGGTTYEQYF. The DNA of the CDR3 is TGTGCCAGCAGTCAAATAGCGGGGGGGACTACCTACGAGCAGTACTTC.

The chain is built from TRBV7-8 and TRBJ2-5, with 7 bases fitting TRBD2. V gave up 7 bases and J gave up 3 bases; unmatched junction bases: 5. Germline assignment: CDR1 SGHVS and CDR2 FQNEAQ. CDR3 length equals 13 residues. CDR3 nucleotides: TGTGCCAGCACCGGCGGGGGAGAAGAGACCCAGTACTTC. Its protein is CASTGGGEETQYF.